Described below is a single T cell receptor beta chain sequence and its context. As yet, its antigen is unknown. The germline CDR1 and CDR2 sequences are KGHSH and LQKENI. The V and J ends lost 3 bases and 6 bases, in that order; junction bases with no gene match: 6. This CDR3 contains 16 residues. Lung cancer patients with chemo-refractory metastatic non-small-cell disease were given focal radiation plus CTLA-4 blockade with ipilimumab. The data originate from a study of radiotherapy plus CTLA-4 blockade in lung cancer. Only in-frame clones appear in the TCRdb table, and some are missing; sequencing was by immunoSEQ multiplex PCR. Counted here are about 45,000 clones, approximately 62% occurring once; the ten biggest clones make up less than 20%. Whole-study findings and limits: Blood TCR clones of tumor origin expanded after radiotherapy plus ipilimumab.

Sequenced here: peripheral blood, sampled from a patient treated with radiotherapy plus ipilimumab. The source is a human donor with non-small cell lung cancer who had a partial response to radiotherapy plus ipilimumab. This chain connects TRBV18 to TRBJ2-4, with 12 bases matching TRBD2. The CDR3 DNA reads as TGTGCCAGCTCACCCCAGCTAGCGGGAGGGAGAAACATTCAGTACTTC. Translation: CASSPQLAGGRNIQYF.